The source of this T cell receptor beta chain is a study of T cells in Graves' hyperthyroidism and ophthalmopathy. As regards this clonotype: Its antigen is undetermined.

Patients between 18 and 65 years old had hyperthyroidism, newly diagnosed and lasting under 2 months. The blood sample dates from first hyperthyroidism diagnosis, preceding any ophthalmopathy symptoms. TCR beta CDR3 regions were amplified from RNA. First-round RT-PCR of the TCR CDR3 relied on the HTBI primer set. In TCRdb, the multiplex PCR reads were re-called with MiXCR into one record per CDR3 protein. The table lists a few hundred thousand distinct CDR3 sequences, 15% to 18% of them singletons. Overall study findings and caveats: A model of 13 V-J pairs discriminated ophthalmopathy from stable hyperthyroidism.

This receptor was identified in a woman under 30 with Graves' hyperthyroidism that later progressed to Graves' ophthalmopathy. Sequencing was carried out using blood.

CDR3 sequence: CASSRGTSGSLCYEQYF. CDR3 DNA: TGTGCCAGCAGCCGGGGGACTAGCGGGAGTCTCTGCTACGAGCAGTACTTC. The chain links TRBV7-2 to TRBJ2-7, with 14 nucleotides matching TRBD2. V gave up 5 bases and J gave up 3 bases; unmatched junction bases: 9. CDR1 and CDR2 (germline): SGHTA, FQGNSA. The CDR3 runs to 17 residues. Based on the CDR3 plus reference TRBV7-2 and TRBJ2-7, the full variable domain is GAGVSQSPSNKVTEKGKDVELRCDPISGHTALYWYRQSLGQGLEFLIYFQGNSAPDKSGLPSDRFSAERTGGSVSTLTIQRTQQEDSAVYLCASSRGTSGSLCYEQYFGPGTRLTVT.